The rows below give T cell receptor beta chains drawn from one sample of a study of vaccination and CD4 T cells after COVID-19. MiXCR, run by TCRdb on the PCR reads, gives a single entry per CDR3 protein. The sample has some 16,000 distinct CDR3 sequences; roughly four fifths are singletons. These receptors have no identified antigens. This sample comprised CD4+ T cells from blood, cultured in vitro, obtained after SARS-CoV-2 vaccination. Receptor source: a human donor who received a COVID-19 vaccine. Both conserved end residues are part of each CDR3. D genes are given only for firm matches. Not every row has a clone size; where given, it reads once, few, many or a size class.

CASSLNSGTGDYGYTF	TGTGCCAGCAGTTTAAATTCCGGGACAGGGGACTATGGCTACACCTTC	TRBD1	-	TRBV27	TRBJ1-2
CASSLKSDTQYF	TGTGCCAGCAGCTTAAAATCGGATACGCAGTATTTT	-	-	TRBV5-4	TRBJ2-3
CASSLRTGRYGYTF	TGTGCCAGCAGCTTAAGGACAGGGAGATATGGCTACACCTTC	TRBD1	-	TRBV7-8	TRBJ1-2
CASSVRTGVGGYTF	TGTGCCAGCAGTGTAAGGACAGGGGTTGGCGGCTACACCTTC	TRBD1	few	TRBV2	TRBJ1-2
CASSHHQGRGNTEAFF	TGTGCCAGCAGTCACCACCAAGGGAGGGGGAACACTGAAGCTTTCTTT	-	few	TRBV27	TRBJ1-1
CASSPRAGGRDTQYF	TGTGCCAGCAGCCCAAGGGCGGGGGGGCGAGATACGCAGTATTTT	TRBD2	-	TRBV7-3	TRBJ2-3
CASSDGTGGSGYTF	TGTGCCAGCAGTGACGGGACAGGGGGCTCGGGCTACACCTTC	TRBD1	-	TRBV6-4	TRBJ1-2
CASEYVYEQYF	TGTGCCTCCGAATATGTCTACGAGCAGTACTTC	-	-	TRBV6-1	TRBJ2-7
CASTLRRGNTEAFF	TGTGCCAGCACTCTCCGTCGGGGGAACACTGAAGCTTTCTTT	-	-	TRBV12-3/TRBV12-4	TRBJ1-1
CASSPRGAGGASNQPQHF	TGTGCCAGCAGCCCCCGGGGGGCGGGGGGCGCGAGCAATCAGCCCCAGCATTTT	-	-	TRBV6-1	TRBJ1-5
CASSPRTGGTYEQYF	TGTGCCAGCAGCCCTCGGACAGGGGGAACCTACGAGCAGTACTTC	TRBD1	-	TRBV6-2/TRBV6-3	TRBJ2-7
CASSFPARGLGVEAFF	TGTGCCAGCAGTTTTCCTGCCAGGGGTCTAGGTGTGGAAGCTTTCTTT	-	-	TRBV12-3/TRBV12-4	TRBJ1-1
CSVSKIRGSYNEQFF	TGCAGCGTTAGCAAGATTAGGGGCTCCTACAATGAGCAGTTCTTC	-	-	TRBV29-1	TRBJ2-1
CASSAQRGLGGNTIYF	TGTGCCAGCAGTGCCCAAAGGGGGCTGGGGGGAAACACCATATATTTT	TRBD1	once	TRBV2	TRBJ1-3
CASSSLSLYGYTF	TGTGCCAGCAGTTCACTATCACTCTATGGCTACACCTTC	-	-	TRBV27	TRBJ1-2
CASSLVVGGETDTQYF	TGTGCCAGCAGCTTGGTCGTAGGGGGCGAAACAGATACGCAGTATTTT	TRBD1	-	TRBV5-4	TRBJ2-3
CASSLLQLAGGETQYF	TGTGCCAGCAGCTTACTTCAACTAGCGGGAGGGGAGACCCAGTACTTC	TRBD2	-	TRBV7-2	TRBJ2-5
CSARHDTLAAF	TGCAGTGCTAGACACGACACCCTTGCAGCCTTC	-	few	TRBV20-1	TRBJ1-2
CASSLDREETQYF	TGTGCCAGCAGCTTGGACCGAGAAGAGACCCAGTACTTC	-	-	TRBV5-4	TRBJ2-5
CATSETANYGYTF	TGTGCCACCAGCGAGACAGCTAACTATGGCTACACCTTC	-	-	TRBV24-1	TRBJ1-2
CASSMDRAEKLFF	TGTGCCAGTAGTATGGACAGGGCTGAAAAACTGTTTTTT	TRBD1	-	TRBV19	TRBJ1-4
CASTEGDGYYGYTF	TGCGCCAGCACCGAAGGGGACGGATACTATGGCTACACCTTC	-	once	TRBV5-1	TRBJ1-2
CASSFEQGNMNTEAFF	TGTGCCAGCAGCTTCGAACAGGGGAACATGAACACTGAAGCTTTCTTT	TRBD1	-	TRBV5-4	TRBJ1-1
CASSDRAGSGYTF	TGTGCCAGCAGTGATAGGGCAGGGTCTGGCTACACCTTC	-	-	TRBV2	TRBJ1-2
CASSQQANYGYTF	TGTGCCAGTAGTCAACAGGCAAACTATGGCTACACCTTC	-	-	TRBV19	TRBJ1-2
CASSKDRGPSGYTF	TGTGCCAGCAGCAAGGACAGGGGGCCGTCTGGCTACACCTTC	TRBD1	-	TRBV11-3	TRBJ1-2
CATSAPGPAGVFAGELFF	TGTGCCACCAGTGCCCCCGGCCCTGCAGGCGTATTCGCCGGGGAGCTGTTTTTT	-	-	TRBV24-1	TRBJ2-2
CASITENQETQYF	TGTGCCAGCATAACAGAAAATCAAGAGACCCAGTACTTC	-	-	TRBV6-1	TRBJ2-5
CASSSKKRTTGEQETQYF	TGTGCCAGCAGCTCAAAAAAGAGGACGACAGGGGAACAAGAGACCCAGTACTTC	TRBD1	-	TRBV7-7	TRBJ2-5
CASSGLRNSDTQYF	TGTGCCAGCAGCGGCCTTAGAAACTCTGATACGCAGTATTTT	-	-	TRBV2	TRBJ2-3
CAWSLGSSSYNSPLHF	TGTGCCTGGAGTTTGGGCAGCAGCTCCTATAATTCACCCCTCCACTTT	-	-	TRBV30	TRBJ1-6
CSALTSGGIYEQYF	TGCAGTGCTCTGACTAGCGGGGGGATCTACGAGCAGTACTTC	TRBD2	once	TRBV20-1	TRBJ2-7
CAWSEQGATEAFF	TGTGCCTGGAGCGAACAGGGGGCTACTGAAGCTTTCTTT	TRBD1	-	TRBV30	TRBJ1-1
CASSIYRAANQPQHF	TGTGCCAGCAGTATTTACAGGGCCGCCAATCAGCCCCAGCATTTT	-	few	TRBV6-1	TRBJ1-5
CASSRGRGDNNSPLHF	TGTGCCAGCAGCAGGGGCAGGGGTGACAATAATTCACCCCTCCACTTT	-	once	TRBV21-1	TRBJ1-6
CSAYTGLAGVGSRNEQFF	TGCAGTGCTTACACGGGACTAGCGGGGGTAGGCAGTAGGAATGAGCAGTTCTTC	TRBD2	medium-sized	TRBV20-1	TRBJ2-1
CASSPQGGSYNEQFF	TGTGCCAGCAGCCCCCAGGGTGGCTCCTACAATGAGCAGTTCTTC	-	-	TRBV7-3	TRBJ2-1
CASRAGLEVVNEQYF	TGTGCCAGCAGGGCTGGCCTAGAAGTGGTCAACGAGCAGTACTTC	-	-	TRBV6-1	TRBJ2-7
CASSIGQGYGYTF	TGTGCCAGCAGCATCGGACAGGGCTATGGCTACACCTTC	TRBD1	once	TRBV7-3	TRBJ1-2
CASSPGRKNTEAFF	TGTGCCAGCAGTCCGGGACGGAAGAACACTGAAGCTTTCTTT	-	few	TRBV12-3/TRBV12-4	TRBJ1-1
CASSRYGTGGFPLHF	TGTGCCAGCAGTCGGTACGGGACAGGGGGTTTTCCCCTCCACTTT	TRBD1	-	TRBV12-3/TRBV12-4	TRBJ1-6